These 12 T cell receptor beta chains originate from one sample sequenced in a study of human T cells and chemical hapten exposure. Time point indicated: healthy volunteer bleed at 2 weeks. The total RNA was obtained from whole blood that was not fractionated. TCRdb used MiXCR to reprocess the RACE reads, holding one entry per CDR3 protein. The table shows over 100,000 distinct CDR3 sequences, with about 9% occurring only once. The specimen was whole blood. The receptors stem from a male donor in good health. Some clones in this sample may be carry-over from other donors' samples.

This rearrangement joins TRBV27 to TRBJ2-3; no definite D call. The CDR3 contains 14 residues. With 6 bases removed from V and 4 bases from J, the gap between germline ends came to 14 bases. Germline-derived CDR1 and CDR2 are MNHEY and SMNVEV (reference sequence). CDR3 nucleotides: TGTGCCAGCAGCGCCGGGCCCAAAGCAGATACGCAGTATTTT. It codes for CASSAGPKADTQYF.

The chain couples TRBV14 to TRBJ2-1; D unresolved. The V end lost 4 bases, the J end lost 0 bases, and 10 bases lay between the germline ends. CDR3 size: 15 residues. The germline V gene has CDR1 SGHDN and CDR2 FVKESK. In DNA, the CDR3 is TGTGCCAGCAGCCCCCACCGTAGCTCCTACAATGAGCAGTTCTTC. Its translation: CASSPHRSSYNEQFF.

The V gene is TRBV6-4, the J gene TRBJ2-3; possibly TRBD2 for D (7 bases). Trimming stripped 3 bases from V and 2 bases from J, with 9 bases between. The V gene's germline CDR1 is MRHNA and CDR2 SNTAGT. The CDR3 length is 14 residues. The CDR3 reads CASSEGGHTDTQYF. The CDR3 DNA follows: TGTGCCAGCAGTGAGGGGGGGCACACAGATACGCAGTATTTT.

This clonotype has at least ten counts. The chain uses TRBV27 and TRBJ2-3; the D is unclear. The CDR3 sequence is 12 residues long. Trimming removed 8 bases from V and 0 bases from J, with 6 bases in between. The V gene's germline CDR1 is MNHEY and CDR2 SMNVEV (reference sequence). The CDR3 nucleotides are TGTGCCAGCGGGTCTAGCACAGATACGCAGTATTTT. Translated, it gives CASGSSTDTQYF.

This clonotype was detected only a few times. The chain couples TRBV2 to TRBJ2-2; maybe TRBD2 (6 bases). The CDR3 length is 15 residues. CDR1 is SNHLY, CDR2 FYNNEI, per germline. V was pared by 6 bases and J by 6 bases, with 17 bases between. In DNA form, the CDR3 reads TGTGCCAGCAGCGAGAATAGGAGGGCGGCCGGGGAGCTGTTTTTT. This codes for CASSENRRAAGELFF.

The gene calls are TRBV19 and TRBJ2-1; no clear D gene. Trimming shortened V by 3 bases and J by 0 bases, and 9 bases separated the two germline ends. The CDR3 runs 15 residues. Germline CDR1 is LNHDA and CDR2 is SQIVND (reference sequence). The DNA for the CDR3 is TGTGCCAGTAGTATCAAGTCTAGCTCCTACAATGAGCAGTTCTTC. Amino acid sequence: CASSIKSSSYNEQFF.

This clonotype came up many times. The chain carries TRBV15 and TRBJ2-7; TRBD2 might be the D (6 bases). The CDR3 extends over 15 amino acids. Germline loops: CDR1 LNHNV, CDR2 YYDKDF (reference sequence). With 5 bases removed from V and 3 bases from J, the gap between germline ends came to 17 bases. CDR3 loop: CATSRDFPGSYEQYF. In nucleotides, the CDR3 is TGTGCCACCAGCCGGGACTTTCCGGGGAGCTACGAGCAGTACTTC.

The chain employs TRBV5-4 and TRBJ2-2; D is unresolved. There are 14 residues in the CDR3. Trimming took 2 bases from V and 4 from J, leaving 9 bases between them. The germline V gene encodes CDR1 SGHNT and CDR2 YYREEE (reference sequence). Here the CDR3 DNA reads TGTGCCAGCAGCTTATCAGGTTCCACCGGGGAGCTGTTTTTT. Translated, it gives CASSLSGSTGELFF.

J is TRBJ1-1 and V is TRBV12-5; D remains unclear. With 5 bases removed from V and 0 bases from J, the gap between germline ends came to 1 base. CDR3 size: 11 residues. The germline gives CDR1 LGHNT, CDR2 FRNRAP. The CDR3 here is CASGLNTEAFF. CDR3 DNA sequence: TGTGCTAGTGGTCTGAACACTGAAGCTTTCTTT.

This clonotype was seen only a few times. The rearrangement joins TRBV4-1 to TRBJ2-7, with D possibly TRBD2 on 5 matching bases. The CDR3 has 15 amino acids. Trimming shortened V by 1 base and J by 0 bases, and 10 bases separated the two germline ends. Germline CDR1 is MGHRA and CDR2 is YSYEKL. In nucleotides, the CDR3 is TGCGCCAGCAGCCAAGCTCTAGCCCGCTCCTACGAGCAGTACTTC. Translation: CASSQALARSYEQYF.

This clonotype has at least ten counts. This chain joins TRBV5-1 and TRBJ2-7; 8 bases are a match to TRBD2. This CDR3 has 14 amino acids. The J segment lost 4 bases and the V segment lost 2 bases, leaving 5 bases of the junction unmatched. The germline CDR1 and CDR2 sequences are SGHRS and YFSETQ. The CDR3 DNA reads as TGCGCCAGCAGCTTACCGGGACTAGAGTACGAGCAGTACTTC. It is translated as CASSLPGLEYEQYF.

This clonotype was recorded a few times. The V gene is TRBV6-5, the J gene TRBJ2-3; TRBD1 might be the D (6 bases). The CDR3 is made up of 14 amino acids. Looked up from germline, CDR1 is MNHEY and CDR2 is SVGAGI. The V and J ends lost 0 bases and 4 bases respectively, with 8 bases between them. Here the CDR3 reads CASSYSGQSDTQYF. CDR3 nucleotide sequence: TGTGCCAGCAGTTACTCCGGACAGTCAGATACGCAGTATTTT.